This record concerns one T cell receptor (beta chain) sequence. Its antigen is not identified. This entry comes from a study of shared clonotypes between healthy human individuals. Evenly divided among several immunoSEQ plates was the genomic DNA of each subset. Profiled with immunoSEQ multiplex PCR; TCRdb holds only in-frame clones, not every one. The data show about 320,000 clones, roughly 84% seen once. The study's findings and limits: The authors expected sequencing depth to affect clonotype sharing among donors. Estimated clonotype richness was generally higher in naive than memory subsets.

V was cut by 0 bases and J by 1 base, with 13 bases left in between. Germline CDR1 is SQVTM and CDR2 is ANQGSEA. This CDR3 is built from 16 residues. This sequence joins TRBV29-1 and TRBJ2-1, with D perhaps given as TRBD1 or TRBD2 (5 bases each). Source material: memory CD8+ T cells sorted from blood. Documented subset: CD45RO+ cells pooled with CCR7-negative TemRA cells. This clonotype originated in a man aged 18 to 29 in good health. The CDR3 sequence is CSVEDLPGPSYNEQFF. For the CDR3, the DNA is TGCAGCGTTGAAGATCTTCCGGGACCGTCCTACAATGAGCAGTTCTTC.